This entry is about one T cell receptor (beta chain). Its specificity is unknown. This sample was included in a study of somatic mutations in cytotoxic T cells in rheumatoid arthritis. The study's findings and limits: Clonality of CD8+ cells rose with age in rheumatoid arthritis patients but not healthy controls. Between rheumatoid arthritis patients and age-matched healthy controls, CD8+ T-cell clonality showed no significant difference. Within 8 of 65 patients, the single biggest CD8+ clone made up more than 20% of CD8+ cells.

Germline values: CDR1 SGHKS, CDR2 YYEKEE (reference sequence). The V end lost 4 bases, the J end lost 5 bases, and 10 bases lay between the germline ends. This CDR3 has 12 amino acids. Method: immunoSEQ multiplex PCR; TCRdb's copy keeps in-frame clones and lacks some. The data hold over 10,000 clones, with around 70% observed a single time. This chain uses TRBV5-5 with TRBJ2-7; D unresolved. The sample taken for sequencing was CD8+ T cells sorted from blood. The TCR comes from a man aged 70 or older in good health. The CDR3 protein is CASSPPKNEQYF. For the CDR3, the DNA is TGTGCCAGCAGCCCCCCTAAAAACGAGCAGTACTTC.